The 15 T cell receptor beta chains presented below share a single source sample, sequenced in a study of HIV-infected patients and healthy controls (dated by TCRdb to the mid-2010s). Library generation was performed with 5' RACE. TCRdb shows the sequencer as Illumina MiSeq. SuperScript III was used to reverse transcribe 500 ng RNA with primers targeting the alpha and beta constant regions. Separate libraries for the alpha and beta chains were generated through chain-specific third strand synthesis that incorporated multiplexing indices. TCRdb reprocessed the public reads (quality trimming at Q25 with fastp, clone calling with MiXCR) and kept in-frame beta chains. Entries that share a CDR3 protein sequence are merged under the most common genes and DNA. The sample includes about 8,600 distinct CDR3 sequences, with roughly 8.1% observed a single time. The biggest ten clones account for around 10% of the sample.

Follow-up blood was drawn from HIV-infected patients roughly three months, about 14 weeks, after the initiation of antiretroviral therapy. Whole blood was used without cell fractionation, so all unsorted peripheral T cells were reflected in the repertoire. The sample here was blood, taken during antiretroviral therapy. The receptors stem from an adult with HIV infection.

This clonotype was seen ten or more times. V and J are TRBV7-9 and TRBJ2-1; no firm D call. This CDR3 spans 13 amino acids. Germline V gene lookup returns CDR1 SEHNR and CDR2 FQNEAQ (reference sequence). V lost 6 bases and J 2 bases, leaving 8 bases between the germline ends. In nucleotides, the CDR3 is TGTGCCAGCAGGGACGATCCCTACAATGAGCAGTTCTTC. It yields the protein CASRDDPYNEQFF.

In its sample, this clonotype is medium-sized (0.01 to 0.1%). This sequence joins TRBV7-3 and TRBJ2-4, with TRBD2 matching 10 bases. The CDR3 is made up of 18 amino acids. Germline-derived CDR1 and CDR2 are SGHTA and FQGTGA. J lost 4 bases, V lost 2 bases, and 11 bases had no gene match. CDR3 amino acids: CASSLLPSGSRGKNIQYF. The CDR3 nucleotides are TGTGCCAGCAGCTTATTGCCTAGCGGGAGTAGGGGTAAAAACATTCAGTACTTC.

The J gene is TRBJ2-1, the V gene TRBV6-2 or TRBV6-3; TRBD1 matches 7 bases. The germline V gene encodes CDR1 MNHEY and CDR2 SVGEGT. J was trimmed by 9 bases and V by 7 bases; bases with no gene match: 18. The CDR3 length is 16 residues. The CDR3 loop is CASIQGEVHRGSEQFF. In DNA, the CDR3 is TGTGCCAGCATTCAGGGGGAAGTCCACCGCGGCAGTGAGCAGTTCTTC.

This clonotype was recorded many times. The chain links TRBV19 to TRBJ1-5; D is uncertain. Looked up from germline, CDR1 is LNHDA and CDR2 is SQIVND (reference sequence). The CDR3 covers 14 residues. The V and J ends lost 3 bases and 2 bases respectively, with 8 bases between them. DNA of the CDR3: TGTGCCAGTAGTATTAGAGGCCGCAATCAGCCCCAGCATTTT. It is translated as CASSIRGRNQPQHF. The full variable domain, with the rest looked up from reference TRBV19 and TRBJ1-5, is DGGITQSPKYLFRKEGQNVTLSCEQNLNHDAMYWYRQDPGQGLRLIYYSQIVNDFQKGDIAEGYSVSREKKESFPLTVTSAQKNPTAFYLCASSIRGRNQPQHFGDGTRLSIL.

This clonotype ranks as medium-sized. The chain combines TRBV25-1 with TRBJ2-3, with D tentatively TRBD1 or TRBD2 (6 bases each). Germline V gives CDR1 MGHDK, CDR2 SYGVNS. The CDR3 length is 16 residues. V shed 0 bases and J shed 5 bases, with 15 bases lying between them. The CDR3: CASSEYGGTREDTQYF. The CDR3 nucleotides read TGTGCCAGCAGTGAATACGGCGGGACACGAGAAGATACGCAGTATTTT.

This clonotype qualifies as medium-sized (0.01 to 0.1%). This rearrangement joins TRBV29-1 to TRBJ1-1; 11 nucleotides match TRBD1. This CDR3 is built from 13 residues. The J segment lost 4 bases and the V segment lost 7 bases, leaving 5 bases of the junction unmatched. Germline CDR1 and CDR2: SQVTM and ANQGSEA. As DNA, the CDR3 is TGCAGCGCACGGGACAGGGGGTCCACTGAAGCTTTCTTT. Its protein product is CSARDRGSTEAFF. Full variable domain (remainder filled in from reference TRBV29-1 and TRBJ1-1): SAVISQKPSRDICQRGTSLTIQCQVDSQVTMMFWYRQQPGQSLTLIATANQGSEATYESGFVIDKFPISRPNLTFSTLTVSNMSPEDSSIYLCSARDRGSTEAFFGQGTRLTVV.

By share, this clonotype counts as medium-sized. V and J are TRBV10-3 and TRBJ2-1, with D uncertain. V shed 0 bases and J shed 8 bases, with 5 bases lying between them. CDR1 and CDR2 from the germline V gene are ENHRY and SYGVKD. CDR3 length: 12 amino acids. CDR3 amino acids: CAISESNHEQFF. DNA of the CDR3: TGTGCCATCAGTGAGTCCAATCATGAGCAGTTCTTC.

The V and J genes are TRBV10-3 and TRBJ1-1; D is perhaps TRBD1 (6 bases). Germline CDR1 reads ENHRY; CDR2 reads SYGVKD. This CDR3 comprises 20 residues. With 2 bases removed from V and 9 bases from J, the gap between germline ends came to 34 bases. CDR3 DNA: TGTGCCATCAGTGAGACGGGGGGCGAAAGGATCATTGGCGGCCCCGATCAAGCTTTCTTT. This gives the protein CAISETGGERIIGGPDQAFF.

This clonotype is deemed medium-sized. The rearrangement joins TRBV24-1 to TRBJ2-5; TRBD2 matches at 9 bases. The CDR3 loop spans 14 amino acids. In germline, CDR1 is KGHDR, CDR2 SFDVKD. V shed 5 bases, J shed 7 bases, and the junction held 7 bases outside the gene matches. The CDR3 region has the DNA TGTGCCACCAGTGTCGAAAGGCGGGGGGGGACCCAGTACTTC. This encodes CATSVERRGGTQYF.

The rearrangement links TRBV11-2 to TRBJ2-3; 14 bases fit TRBD2. V shed 3 bases, J shed 3 bases, and the junction held 5 bases outside the gene matches. Germline V gene data show CDR1 as SGHAT and CDR2 as FQNNGV. The CDR3 sequence is 17 residues long. The CDR3: CASSFGTSGSVTDTQYF. The CDR3 nucleotides are TGTGCCAGCAGCTTCGGGACTAGCGGGAGTGTAACAGATACGCAGTATTTT.

This clonotype came up many times. The chain is built from TRBV6-2 or TRBV6-3 and TRBJ2-7; 7 positions agree with TRBD1. The V gene end was trimmed by 7 bases and the J gene end by 7 bases; junction bases not matched to a gene: 10. Germline CDR1 reads MNHEY; CDR2 reads SVGEGT. The CDR3 is 13 amino acids. CDR3 coding DNA: TGTGCCAGCAACCACCCGACAGGGCCAGAGCAGTACTTC. This gives the protein CASNHPTGPEQYF.

This clonotype was found a few times. The chain couples TRBV19 to TRBJ1-5, with unresolved D. Germline CDR1 and CDR2: LNHDA and SQIVND (reference sequence). Deletions cut 0 bases from V and 4 bases from J, with 4 bases between. The CDR3 loop spans 13 amino acids. Here the CDR3 reads CASSIEGNQPQHF. In DNA form, the CDR3 reads TGTGCCAGTAGTATAGAAGGAAATCAGCCCCAGCATTTT.

In its sample, this clonotype was seen many times. CDR3 nucleotide sequence: TGTGCCAGCACCCCTCTGCCGGGGACAGGGTTTCATGGCTACACCTTC. Amino acid sequence: CASTPLPGTGFHGYTF. The V gene is TRBV7-9, the J gene TRBJ1-2; 9 bases are shared with TRBD1. The germline CDR1 and CDR2 sequences are SEHNR and FQNEAQ (reference sequence). V lost 7 bases to trimming and J lost 6 bases; unmatched junction nucleotides: 15. This CDR3 has 16 amino acids.

Sample share makes this clonotype medium-sized. V gene TRBV4-2 combines with J gene TRBJ2-1, with a weak D call TRBD2 (6 bases). This CDR3 comprises 15 residues. Germline CDR1 and CDR2: LGHNA and YNFKEQ. V dropped 6 bases and J dropped 8 bases, with 20 bases sitting between them. CDR3 nucleotide sequence: TGTGCCAGCAGAGAGGGGAGGACTAAGGTCTATGAGCAGTTCTTC. Protein: CASREGRTKVYEQFF.

This clonotype was observed at least ten times. The genes are TRBV2 and TRBJ2-7, with unresolved D. Germline-derived CDR1 and CDR2 are SNHLY and FYNNEI. The CDR3 runs 10 residues. V lost 4 bases to trimming and J lost 6 bases, with 4 bases between them. This CDR3 reads CASSGVEQYF. DNA of the CDR3: TGTGCCAGCAGTGGGGTCGAGCAGTACTTC. The full variable domain, in which reference TRBV2 and TRBJ2-7 provide the parts outside the CDR3, is EPEVTQTPSHQVTQMGQEVILRCVPISNHLYFYWYRQILGQKVEFLVSFYNNEISEKSEIFDDQFSVERPDGSNFTLKIRSTKLEDSAMYFCASSGVEQYFGPGTRLTVT.